This passage covers 27 T cell receptor beta chains from one sample sequenced in a study of OX40 agonist ivuxolimab in advanced cancers. Sequencing was performed with immunoSEQ multiplex PCR; in TCRdb, only in-frame clones are kept and a portion is missing. The sample has roughly 77,000 clones; 85% to 95% are singletons. The sample in question was CD4+ or CD8+ T cells sorted from blood, obtained in a trial of the OX40 agonist ivuxolimab. Receptors were obtained from an adult with an advanced solid tumor such as melanoma, head and neck, liver or kidney cancer.

The chain couples TRBV4-2 to TRBJ2-2; TRBD1 matches 10 bases. The CDR3 covers 19 residues. Germline assignment: CDR1 LGHNA and CDR2 YNFKEQ. Trimming cost V 2 bases and J 1 base; bases outside gene matches: 10. The CDR3 DNA reads TGTGCCAGCAGCCAAATACAGACAGGGGGCGCGGGGAACACCGGGGAGCTGTTTTTT. Residues: CASSQIQTGGAGNTGELFF.

This sequence joins TRBV14 and TRBJ2-3; the D gene could be TRBD1 or TRBD2 (5 bases each). The CDR3 is 16 residues long. Germline loops: CDR1 SGHDN, CDR2 FVKESK. Trimming pared 6 bases from V and 11 bases from J, leaving 27 bases between. Here the CDR3 reads CASSRKSGGPAVKQYF. In DNA, the CDR3 is TGTGCCAGCAGTCGCAAGAGTGGGGGACCAGCTGTAAAGCAGTATTTT.

In the case of this clone: Other DNA sequences in this specimen translate into the identical CDR3. The rearrangement uses TRBV29-1 and TRBJ1-1, with D tentatively TRBD1 (6 bases). The ends were cut back, 7 bases at V and 11 bases at J, with 23 bases in the middle. The germline V gene has CDR1 SQVTM and CDR2 ANQGSEA. The CDR3 contains 13 residues. CDR3 bases: TGCAGCGCCAACGGCAGGGGTCAATATGAGGCTTTCTTT. Amino acids: CSANGRGQYEAFF. Based on the CDR3 plus reference TRBV29-1 and TRBJ1-1, the full variable domain is SAVISQKPSRDICQRGTSLTIQCQVDSQVTMMFWYRQQPGQSLTLIATANQGSEATYESGFVIDKFPISRPNLTFSTLTVSNMSPEDSSIYLCSANGRGQYEAFFGQGTRLTVV.

This clone was picked up one time. V usage is TRBV7-9 and J usage is TRBJ2-3, with a weak D call TRBD2 (5 bases). The V gene's germline CDR1 is SEHNR and CDR2 FQNEAQ (reference sequence). CDR3 length equals 14 residues. Trimming shortened V by 5 bases and J by 4 bases, and 13 bases separated the two germline ends. CDR3 loop: CASSPASQPDTQYF. CDR3 nucleotide sequence: TGTGCCAGCAGCCCCGCTAGCCAGCCAGATACGCAGTATTTT.

This chain links TRBV12-5 with TRBJ1-4; 8 bases agree with TRBD1. There are 13 residues in the CDR3. Looked up from germline, CDR1 is LGHNT and CDR2 is FRNRAP. V gave up 2 bases and J gave up 7 bases; unmatched junction bases: 0. The CDR3 nucleotides are TGTGCTAGTGGTTTGCAGGGGGCTGAAAAACTGTTTTTT. Its protein is CASGLQGAEKLFF.

The chain joins TRBV27 to TRBJ2-7; TRBD2 aligns across 10 bases. The CDR3 runs 15 residues. Germline lookup yields CDR1 MNHEY and CDR2 SMNVEV (reference sequence). The junction had 7 bases not matched to a gene; V was cut back by 4 bases and J by 4 bases. CDR3 coding DNA: TGTGCCAGCAGTTCCTCGGCTAGCGGGGGATACGAGCAGTACTTC. This translates into CASSSSASGGYEQYF.

The rearrangement uses TRBV6-6 and TRBJ2-7, with TRBD2 matching 8 bases. V shed 4 bases and J 5 bases; nucleotides not matched to a gene: 13. This CDR3 has 16 amino acids. Germline V gives CDR1 MNHNY, CDR2 SVGAGI (reference sequence). The CDR3 DNA sequence: TGTGCCAGCAGTTCATCCCAGCGCGGGGGGTACAACGAGCAGTACTTC. The encoded protein is CASSSSQRGGYNEQYF.

The chain is built from TRBV13 and TRBJ1-6; no clear D gene. V lost 5 bases, J lost 5 bases, and 10 bases lay in between. The CDR3 is 14 amino acids. Germline V CDR1 and CDR2: PRHDT, FYEKMQ (reference sequence). The CDR3 loop reads CASSPPGDNSPLHF. In DNA form, the CDR3 reads TGTGCCAGCAGCCCGCCAGGAGATAATTCACCCCTCCACTTT.

This chain joins TRBV29-1 and TRBJ2-6; possibly TRBD1 or TRBD2 for D (5 bases each). The CDR3 covers 15 residues. V lost 5 bases and J lost 9, with 20 bases in between. Germline assignment: CDR1 SQVTM and CDR2 ANQGSEA. The CDR3 bases are TGCAGCGTTCACTCCGGGACCGGGGACCTCAACGTCCTGACTTTC. Translated, it gives CSVHSGTGDLNVLTF.

The gene calls are TRBV9 and TRBJ2-2, with 9 bases matching TRBD1. J was trimmed by 2 bases and V by 10 bases; bases with no gene match: 3. CDR1 SGDLS and CDR2 YYNGEE come from the germline V gene. This CDR3 contains 13 residues. In nucleotides, the CDR3 is TGTGCCGGACAGGGGAGTAACACCGGGGAGCTGTTTTTT. This encodes CAGQGSNTGELFF.

The chain links TRBV4-1 to TRBJ1-1; D is possibly TRBD1 (5 bases). From germline, CDR1 is MGHRA and CDR2 YSYEKL. The CDR3 sequence is 16 residues long. Trimming shortened V by 1 base and J by 4 bases, and 16 bases separated the two germline ends. The CDR3 coding sequence is TGCGCCAGCAGCCAAGGATGGGTAGGGGATAGCACTGAAGCTTTCTTT. Residues: CASSQGWVGDSTEAFF.

The chain recombines TRBV27 with TRBJ2-1, with TRBD2 matching 11 bases. The germline V gene has CDR1 MNHEY and CDR2 SMNVEV (reference sequence). The CDR3 is 19 amino acids. V shed 4 bases, J shed 4 bases, and the junction held 15 bases outside the gene matches. The CDR3 DNA is TGTGCCAGCAGTTCGGGCGGCAGGGGGGGACTAGCGGTATACAATGAGCAGTTCTTC. It is translated as CASSSGGRGGLAVYNEQFF.

The chain recombines TRBV6-5 with TRBJ2-7; D might be TRBD1 (6 bases). Trimming stripped 0 bases from V and 1 base from J, with 13 bases between. The germline V gene encodes CDR1 MNHEY and CDR2 SVGAGI. The CDR3 extends over 16 amino acids. In DNA form, the CDR3 reads TGTGCCAGCAGTTACTCGCAGGGGACAATATCCTACGAGCAGTACTTC. Translated: CASSYSQGTISYEQYF.

The chain employs TRBV27 and TRBJ2-7; D may be TRBD1 (6 bases). V shed 3 bases and J shed 4 bases, with 10 bases lying between them. The CDR3 contains 13 residues. Germline values: CDR1 MNHEY, CDR2 SMNVEV (reference sequence). The CDR3 here is CASSLGARYEQYF. The CDR3 DNA follows: TGTGCCAGCAGTTTGGGGGCTCGGTACGAGCAGTACTTC.

The chain recombines TRBV5-8 with TRBJ1-5; weak D call: TRBD1 (6 bases). The CDR3 has 14 residues. From germline, CDR1 is SGHTS and CDR2 YDEGEE. V was cut by 4 bases and J by 6 bases, with 14 bases left in between. The CDR3 coding sequence is TGTGCCAGCAGCCTCGGACAGAGTCCTCAGCCCCAGCATTTT. Translation gives CASSLGQSPQPQHF.

This clone has a single count. This rearrangement joins TRBV9 to TRBJ2-3; 14 bases fit TRBD2. The CDR3 sequence is 16 residues long. The germline V gene encodes CDR1 SGDLS and CDR2 YYNGEE. V gave up 5 bases and J gave up 4 bases; unmatched junction bases: 6. This chain's CDR3 is CASRPTSGGASDTQYF. In DNA form, the CDR3 reads TGTGCCAGCAGACCGACTAGCGGGGGGGCGTCAGATACGCAGTATTTT.

The chain carries TRBV7-2 and TRBJ2-7; 11 bases map to TRBD2. After removal of 5 bases from V and 4 bases from J, the junction contained 10 bases not matched to a gene. Germline V gene sequence: CDR1 SGHTA, CDR2 FQGNSA. There are 16 residues in the CDR3. This chain's CDR3 is CASSLLTSGVPYEQYF. In DNA, the CDR3 is TGTGCCAGCAGCCTATTGACTAGCGGGGTCCCTTACGAGCAGTACTTC.

The V and J genes are TRBV5-5 and TRBJ2-7, with 8 bases fitting TRBD1. Germline V gene data show CDR1 as SGHKS and CDR2 as YYEKEE (reference sequence). V lost 3 bases, J lost 2 bases, and 4 bases stayed unmatched. The length of the CDR3 is 14 residues. This CDR3 reads CASSWTGNPYEQYF. In DNA, the CDR3 is TGTGCCAGCAGCTGGACAGGGAACCCCTACGAGCAGTACTTC.

The chain joins TRBV10-3 to TRBJ1-2; D is perhaps TRBD1 (6 bases). CDR1 is ENHRY, CDR2 SYGVKD, per germline. The CDR3 has 14 amino acids. Trimming pared 9 bases from V and 6 bases from J, leaving 20 bases between. The CDR3 is CAIMDGGPRDGYTF. DNA for the CDR3: TGTGCCATAATGGACGGGGGGCCTAGGGATGGCTACACCTTC.

The chain joins TRBV2 to TRBJ2-7; D gene uncertain. CDR3 length equals 15 residues. The germline CDR1 and CDR2 sequences are SNHLY and FYNNEI. The germline V and J ends were trimmed by 0 bases and 3 bases, with 12 bases remaining between them. This CDR3 is CASSEALGRFYEQYF. The CDR3 DNA is TGTGCCAGCAGTGAAGCGCTCGGCAGATTCTACGAGCAGTACTTC. The full variable domain, with the rest looked up from reference TRBV2 and TRBJ2-7, is EPEVTQTPSHQVTQMGQEVILRCVPISNHLYFYWYRQILGQKVEFLVSFYNNEISEKSEIFDDQFSVERPDGSNFTLKIRSTKLEDSAMYFCASSEALGRFYEQYFGPGTRLTVT.

The chain employs TRBV19 and TRBJ2-1; 7 nucleotides line up with TRBD1. V dropped 7 bases and J dropped 6; count of bases not matched to a gene: 12. The CDR3 covers 15 residues. CDR1 is LNHDA and CDR2 is SQIVND in the germline V gene (reference sequence). The DNA of the CDR3 is TGTGCCAGTAACCGCGACAGGGAAGGGGGCAATGAGCAGTTCTTC. Translating it yields CASNRDREGGNEQFF.

The CDR3 sequence is CSTDTQYF. CDR3 bases: TGTTCAACAGATACGCAGTATTTT. The V call is TRBV9, the J call TRBJ2-3, with no clear D. Germline-derived CDR1 and CDR2 are SGDLS and YYNGEE. This CDR3 is built from 8 residues.

V gene TRBV9 combines with J gene TRBJ1-5; no clear D. The V end was cut by 0 bases, the J end by 7 bases, with 14 bases between. This CDR3 region has 15 residues. Germline CDR1 reads SGDLS; CDR2 reads YYNGEE. CDR3: CASSVAWSVGQPQHF. For the CDR3, the DNA is TGTGCCAGCAGCGTAGCGTGGTCAGTAGGACAGCCCCAGCATTTT. Full variable domain (missing parts from reference TRBV9 and TRBJ1-5): DSGVTQTPKHLITATGQRVTLRCSPRSGDLSVYWYQQSLDQGLQFLIQYYNGEERAKGNILERFSAQQFPDLHSELNLSSLELGDSALYFCASSVAWSVGQPQHFGDGTRLSIL.

The chain is built from TRBV6-5 and TRBJ2-7; TRBD2 is a possible D gene (6 bases). The CDR3 runs 14 residues. Per germline, CDR1 MNHEY and CDR2 SVGAGI. V was clipped by 8 bases and J by 5 bases, with 19 bases between them. The CDR3: CASFTPGVSDEQYF. Written as DNA, the CDR3 is TGTGCCAGCTTCACTCCGGGAGTGTCGGACGAGCAGTACTTC.

The chain has TRBV27 and TRBJ1-1; D ambiguous. The CDR3 is 14 amino acids. Germline values: CDR1 MNHEY, CDR2 SMNVEV (reference sequence). V was pared by 7 bases and J by 3 bases, with 15 bases between. The CDR3 DNA reads TGTGCCAGCATGGAAGGCGGGTGGGACACTGAAGCTTTCTTT. It yields the protein CASMEGGWDTEAFF.

V is TRBV4-1 and J is TRBJ2-1; the match to TRBD2 covers 11 bases. CDR3 length: 16 residues. Germline V CDR1 and CDR2: MGHRA, YSYEKL. Trimming took 0 bases from V and 8 from J; bases not matched to a gene: 6. This CDR3 reads CASSQEIAGGFYEQFF. Written as DNA, the CDR3 is TGCGCCAGCAGCCAAGAAATAGCGGGGGGGTTCTATGAGCAGTTCTTC.

V and J are TRBV10-3 and TRBJ1-1; D remains ambiguous. V dropped 0 bases and J dropped 1 base, with 21 bases sitting between them. The CDR3 has 19 amino acids. Per the germline V gene, CDR1 is ENHRY and CDR2 is SYGVKD. The CDR3 is CAISESTLGSAEGNTEAFF. In DNA form, the CDR3 reads TGTGCCATCAGTGAGTCGACACTTGGGTCCGCCGAGGGGAACACTGAAGCTTTCTTT.